This TCR beta chain originates from a study of cytomegalovirus exposure and HLA in healthy donors. Trimming left V 5 bases short and J 4 bases short, with 8 bases between. Germline lookup yields CDR1 WNHNN and CDR2 SYGVQD (reference sequence). CDR3 length: 12 amino acids. Both 60 Vbeta primers and 13 Jbeta primers went into the PCR. The protocol was immunoSEQ multiplex PCR, while the TCRdb copy is restricted to in-frame clones and leaves out a portion. The sample holds 150,000 to 200,000 clones, roughly 75% seen once. This clone came up a few times. Antigen specificity is unknown. Whole-study findings and limits: A few CMV-associated chains were confirmed in vitro to be specific for CMV antigens.

V usage is TRBV10-1 and J usage is TRBJ1-1, with D perhaps TRBD1 (5 bases). The sequence was collected from a woman aged 25 to 39 in good health and CMV-seronegative. The source material was PBMCs. For the CDR3, the DNA is TGCGCCAGCAGTCAGGGCGCCACTGAAGCTTTCTTT. Its translation is CASSQGATEAFF.